The subject of this entry is one T cell receptor beta chain. These data are taken from a study of OX40 agonist ivuxolimab in advanced cancers. Turning to the study itself: Having had anti-PD-1, anti-PD-L1 or anti-CTLA-4 therapy before was allowed, and around 39% had some.

Germline CDR1 reads SNHLY; CDR2 reads FYNNEI. CDR3 length: 15 residues. V was pared by 5 bases and J by 4 bases, with 11 bases of the junction left unmatched. Only in-frame clones appear in the TCRdb table, and some are missing; sequencing was by immunoSEQ multiplex PCR. The data show fewer than 90,000 clones, with 88% seen just once and under 2.5% held by the top ten. This chain links TRBV2 with TRBJ2-7, with 7 bases identical to TRBD1. Here the sequenced sample was CD4+ or CD8+ T cells sorted from blood, taken in a trial of the OX40 agonist ivuxolimab. The TCR sequence derives from an adult with an advanced solid tumor such as melanoma, head and neck, liver or kidney cancer. The CDR3 reads CASSPSQGERYEQYF. CDR3 nucleotide sequence: TGTGCCAGCAGTCCCTCCCAGGGGGAAAGGTACGAGCAGTACTTC.